Listed here is a single T cell receptor (beta chain). Using its own MiXCR run on the reads, TCRdb lists one record per CDR3 protein. This sample yields roughly 230,000 distinct CDR3 sequences, of which roughly 22% are seen a single time; about 20% belongs to the top ten. The CDR3 is 15 amino acids. After removal of 5 bases from V and 2 bases from J, the junction contained 8 bases not matched to a gene. CDR1 is DFQATT and CDR2 is SNEGSKA in the germline V gene (reference sequence). This sample is part of a study of T cell repertoires in cytomegalovirus infection. Overall study: Signatures in public TCR beta sequences pointed to both CMV infection and matching HLA type.

The sample consisted of CD8+ T cells from PBMCs. The gene calls are TRBV20-1 and TRBJ2-5; TRBD1 matches 10 bases. This clonotype was obtained from a human donor in good health (CMV status not recorded). Some clones in this sample may be carry-over from other donors' samples. The chain's CDR3 is CSADGQGGFQETQYF. In DNA form, the CDR3 reads TGCAGTGCTGACGGACAGGGGGGCTTTCAAGAGACCCAGTACTTC.